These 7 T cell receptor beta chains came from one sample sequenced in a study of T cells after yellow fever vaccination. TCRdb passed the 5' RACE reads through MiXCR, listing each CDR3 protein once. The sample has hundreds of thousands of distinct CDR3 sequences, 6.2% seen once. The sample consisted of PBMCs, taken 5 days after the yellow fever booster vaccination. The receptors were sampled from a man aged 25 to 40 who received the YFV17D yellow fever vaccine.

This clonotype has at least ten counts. CDR3: CASSESTSGPIYNEQFF. CDR3 bases: TGCGCCAGCAGTGAGTCGACTAGCGGGCCGATATACAATGAGCAGTTCTTC. The gene calls are TRBV10-2 and TRBJ2-1, with TRBD2 matching 10 bases. The CDR3 has 17 residues. From germline, CDR1 is WSHSY and CDR2 SAAADI. With 0 bases clipped from V and 4 bases from J, the junction kept 6 bases outside the gene matches.

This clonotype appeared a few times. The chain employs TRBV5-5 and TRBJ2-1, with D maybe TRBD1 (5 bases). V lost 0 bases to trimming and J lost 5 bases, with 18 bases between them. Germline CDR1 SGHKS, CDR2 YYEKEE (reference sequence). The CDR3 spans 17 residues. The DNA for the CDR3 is TGTGCCAGCAGCTTGGAAGGGGCGGCATTAATTAACAATGAGCAGTTCTTC. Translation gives CASSLEGAALINNEQFF.

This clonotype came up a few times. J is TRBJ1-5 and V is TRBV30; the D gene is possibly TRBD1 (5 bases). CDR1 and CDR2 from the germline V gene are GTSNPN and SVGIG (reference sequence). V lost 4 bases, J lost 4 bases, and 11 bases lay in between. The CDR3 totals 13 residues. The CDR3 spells CAWNSGLNQPQHF. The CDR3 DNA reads TGTGCCTGGAATTCAGGGTTGAATCAGCCCCAGCATTTT.

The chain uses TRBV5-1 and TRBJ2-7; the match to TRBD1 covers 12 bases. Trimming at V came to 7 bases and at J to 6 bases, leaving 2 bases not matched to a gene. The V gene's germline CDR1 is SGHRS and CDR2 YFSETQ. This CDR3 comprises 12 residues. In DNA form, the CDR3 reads TGCGCCAGCGGGGACAGGGGGCGCGAGCAGTACTTC. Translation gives CASGDRGREQYF.

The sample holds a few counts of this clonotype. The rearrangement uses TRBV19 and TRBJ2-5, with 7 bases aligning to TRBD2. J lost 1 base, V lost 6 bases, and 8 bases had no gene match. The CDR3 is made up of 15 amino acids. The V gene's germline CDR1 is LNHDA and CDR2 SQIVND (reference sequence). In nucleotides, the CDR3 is TGTGCCAGTAGAACGCCGGGAGGAGGCCAAGAGACCCAGTACTTC. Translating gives CASRTPGGGQETQYF.

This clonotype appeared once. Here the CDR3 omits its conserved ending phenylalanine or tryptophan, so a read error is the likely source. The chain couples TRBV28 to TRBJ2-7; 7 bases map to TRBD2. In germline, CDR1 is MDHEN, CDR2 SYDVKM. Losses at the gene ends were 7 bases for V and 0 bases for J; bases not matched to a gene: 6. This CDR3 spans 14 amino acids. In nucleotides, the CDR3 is TGTGCCAGCACCGGCGGGGGTAGCTCCTACGAGCAGTACATC. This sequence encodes CASTGGGSSYEQYI.

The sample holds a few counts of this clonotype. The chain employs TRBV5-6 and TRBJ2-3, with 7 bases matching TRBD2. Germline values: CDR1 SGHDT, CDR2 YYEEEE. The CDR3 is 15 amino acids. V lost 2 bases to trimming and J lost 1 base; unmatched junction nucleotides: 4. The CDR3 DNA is TGTGCCAGCAGCTTCAGACTAGCAGGCACAGATACGCAGTATTTT. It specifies CASSFRLAGTDTQYF.